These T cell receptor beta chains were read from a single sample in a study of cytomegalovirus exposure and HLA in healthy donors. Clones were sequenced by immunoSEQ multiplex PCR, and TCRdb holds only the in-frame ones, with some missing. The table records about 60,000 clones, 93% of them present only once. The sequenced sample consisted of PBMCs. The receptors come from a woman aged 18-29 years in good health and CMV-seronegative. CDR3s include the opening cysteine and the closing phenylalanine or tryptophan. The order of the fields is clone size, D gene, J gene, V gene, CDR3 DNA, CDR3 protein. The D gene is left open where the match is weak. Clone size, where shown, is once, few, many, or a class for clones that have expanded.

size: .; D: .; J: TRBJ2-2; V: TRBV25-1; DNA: TGTGCCAGCCGCCGGGACATGGGCGGGGAGCTGTTTTTT; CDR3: CASRRDMGGELFF
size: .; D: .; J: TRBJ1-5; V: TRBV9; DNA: TGTGCCAGCAGCGTAGATGTTAGCGGTCAGCCCCAGCATTTT; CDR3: CASSVDVSGQPQHF
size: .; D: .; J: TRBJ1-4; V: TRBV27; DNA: TGTGCCAGCAGTGACGGACAGCGAACTAATGAAAAACTGTTTTTT; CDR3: CASSDGQRTNEKLFF
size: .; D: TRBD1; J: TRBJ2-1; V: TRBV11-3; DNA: TGTGCCAGCAGCTTAGGCCCGGGGACAGCCGCAAACAATGAGCAGTTCTTC; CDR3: CASSLGPGTAANNEQFF
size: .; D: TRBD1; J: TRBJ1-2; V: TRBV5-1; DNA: TGCGCCAGCAGCTCTTCCCCGTCCGGGACAGGGGGTATTGACGGCTACACCTTC; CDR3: CASSSSPSGTGGIDGYTF
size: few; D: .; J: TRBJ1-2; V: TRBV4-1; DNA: TGCGCCAGCAGCCAAGGGGAGAGGCCGCCGAGTCTATATGGCTACACCTTC; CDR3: CASSQGERPPSLYGYTF
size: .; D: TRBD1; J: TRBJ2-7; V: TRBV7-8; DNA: TGTGCCAGCAGCTTAGATCAGGGGGCCTACGAGCAGTACTTC; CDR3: CASSLDQGAYEQYF
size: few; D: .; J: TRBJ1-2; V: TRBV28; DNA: TGTGCCAGCGGAAAGGAGGGCGGCTACACCTTC; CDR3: CASGKEGGYTF
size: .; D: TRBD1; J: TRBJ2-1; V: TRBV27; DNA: TGTGCCAGCACCCGAAGCACCGGACAGGGGGCGTTCTTC; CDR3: CASTRSTGQGAFF
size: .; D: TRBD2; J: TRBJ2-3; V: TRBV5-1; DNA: TGCGCCAGCAGCCGTTTAGCGGGAGGGCGAACAGATACGCAGTATTTT; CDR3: CASSRLAGGRTDTQYF
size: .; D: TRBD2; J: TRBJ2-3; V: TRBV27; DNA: TGTGCCAGCAGTTTAGCCCCGGGACTAGCACTCACAGATACGCAGTATTTT; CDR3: CASSLAPGLALTDTQYF
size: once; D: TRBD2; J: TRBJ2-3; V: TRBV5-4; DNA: TGTGCCAGCAGCTGGGCTAGCGGGAGTTCCACAGATACGCAGTATTTT; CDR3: CASSWASGSSTDTQYF
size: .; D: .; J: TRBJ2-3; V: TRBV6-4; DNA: TGTGCCAGCAGTAAGGGGTCCACAGATACGCAGTATTTT; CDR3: CASSKGSTDTQYF
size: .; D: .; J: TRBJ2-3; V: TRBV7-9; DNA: TGTGCCAGCAGCCCCTCGGTCCCGGGCACAGATACGCAGTATTTT; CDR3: CASSPSVPGTDTQYF
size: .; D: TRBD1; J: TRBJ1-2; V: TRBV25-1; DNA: TGTGCCAGCAGTTCTCTCCCCGGACAGGGGGAGAATGGCTACACCTTC; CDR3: CASSSLPGQGENGYTF
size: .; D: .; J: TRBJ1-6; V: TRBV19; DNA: TGTGCCAGTAGTGAAACGACAGGTCTCAATAATTCACCCCTCCACTTT; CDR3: CASSETTGLNNSPLHF
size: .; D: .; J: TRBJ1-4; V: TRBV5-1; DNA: TGCGCCAGCAGCTTGCAGCGGGACACAGGAAAACTGTTTTTT; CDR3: CASSLQRDTGKLFF
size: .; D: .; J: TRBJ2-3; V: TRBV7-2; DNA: TGTGCCAGCAGCACAGTCAGCCGGCCCACAGATACGCAGTATTTT; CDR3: CASSTVSRPTDTQYF
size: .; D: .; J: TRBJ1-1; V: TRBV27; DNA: TGTGCCAGCAGTTTAGGTGCAGGGGAGACTGAAGCTTTCTTT; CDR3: CASSLGAGETEAFF
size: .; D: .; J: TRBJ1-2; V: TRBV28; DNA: TGTGCCAGCAGTTTATCCCCTCCGAACTATGGCTACACCTTC; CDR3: CASSLSPPNYGYTF
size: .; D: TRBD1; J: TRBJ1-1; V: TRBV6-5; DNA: TGTGCCAGCACCTCGACAGGGGAGGCTTTCTTT; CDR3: CASTSTGEAFF
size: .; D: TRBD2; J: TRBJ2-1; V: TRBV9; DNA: TGTGCCAGCAGCGTAGGGGAGGGGTCGAGCTCCTACAATGAGCAGTTCTTC; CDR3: CASSVGEGSSSYNEQFF
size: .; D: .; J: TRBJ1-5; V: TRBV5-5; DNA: TGTGCCAGCAGCTTTCAAGGGGATAGCAATCAGCCCCAGCATTTT; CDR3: CASSFQGDSNQPQHF
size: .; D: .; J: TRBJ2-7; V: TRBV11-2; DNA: TGTGCCAGCAGCTTAGGCGGGGCCTCCTACGAGCAGTACTTC; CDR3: CASSLGGASYEQYF
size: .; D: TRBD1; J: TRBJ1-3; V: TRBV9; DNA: TGTGCCAGCAGCGTAGGCTCTCAGGGGGCGGACACCATATATTTT; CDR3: CASSVGSQGADTIYF
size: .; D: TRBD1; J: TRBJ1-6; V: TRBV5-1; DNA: TGCGCCAGCAGCTGGGACAGGGGTAATTCACCCCTCCACTTT; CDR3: CASSWDRGNSPLHF
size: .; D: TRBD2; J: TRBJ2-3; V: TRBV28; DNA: TGTGCCAGCAGTTTATGGGGACTAGCGGGCACAGATACGCAGTATTTT; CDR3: CASSLWGLAGTDTQYF
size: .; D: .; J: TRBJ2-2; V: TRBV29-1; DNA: TGCAGCGTTATACGGTACACCGGGGAGCTGTTTTTT; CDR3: CSVIRYTGELFF